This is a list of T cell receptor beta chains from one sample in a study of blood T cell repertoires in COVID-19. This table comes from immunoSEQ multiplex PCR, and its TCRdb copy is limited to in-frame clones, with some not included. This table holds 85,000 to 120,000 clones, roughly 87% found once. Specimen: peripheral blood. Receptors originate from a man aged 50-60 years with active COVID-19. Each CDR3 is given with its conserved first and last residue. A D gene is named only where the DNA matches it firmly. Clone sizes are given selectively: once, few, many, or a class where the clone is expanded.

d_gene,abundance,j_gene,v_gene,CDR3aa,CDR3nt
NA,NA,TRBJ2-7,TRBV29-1,CSVATAYSYEQYF,TGCAGCGTAGCGACAGCGTACTCCTACGAGCAGTACTTC
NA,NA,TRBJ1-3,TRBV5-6,CASSGGVLSGNTIYF,TGTGCCAGCAGCGGAGGGGTTCTCTCTGGAAACACCATATATTTT
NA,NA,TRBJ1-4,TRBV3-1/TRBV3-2,CASSQGLRGNEKLFF,TGTGCCAGCAGCCAAGGACTACGGGGTAATGAAAAACTGTTTTTT
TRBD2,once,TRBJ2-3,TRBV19,CASIASGGGDTQYF,TGTGCCAGTATTGCTAGCGGGGGGGGTGATACGCAGTATTTT
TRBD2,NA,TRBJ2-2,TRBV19,CASSVIAGTGELFF,TGTGCCAGTAGTGTAATAGCGGGGACCGGGGAGCTGTTTTTT
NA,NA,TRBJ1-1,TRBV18,CASSPNSNTEAFF,TGTGCCAGCTCACCTAACAGCAACACTGAAGCTTTCTTT
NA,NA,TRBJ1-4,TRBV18,CASSPGTGSWGNEKLFF,TGTGCCAGCTCACCGGGGACTGGATCGTGGGGTAATGAAAAACTGTTTTTT
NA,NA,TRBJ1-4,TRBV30,CAWRSQGKGEKLFF,TGTGCCTGGAGGTCCCAGGGGAAAGGTGAAAAACTGTTTTTT
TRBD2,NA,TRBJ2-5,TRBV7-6,CASSHKASGGQETQYF,TGTGCCAGCAGCCATAAGGCTAGCGGGGGGCAAGAGACCCAGTACTTC
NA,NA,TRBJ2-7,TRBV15,CATGRGRSYEQYF,TGTGCCACCGGGCGGGGACGCTCCTACGAGCAGTACTTC
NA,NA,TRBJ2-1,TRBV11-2,CASSLEQDPYNEQFF,TGTGCCAGCAGCTTAGAACAGGACCCCTACAATGAGCAGTTCTTC
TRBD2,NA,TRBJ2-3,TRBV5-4,CASSQRLAGDTDTQYF,TGTGCCAGCAGTCAACGACTAGCGGGGGACACAGATACGCAGTATTTT
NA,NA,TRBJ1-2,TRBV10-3,CAISEREGKDGYTF,TGTGCCATCAGTGAGAGGGAGGGGAAGGATGGCTACACCTTC
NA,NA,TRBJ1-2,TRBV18,CASSSLSYGYTF,TGTGCCAGCTCATCACTTAGCTATGGCTACACCTTC
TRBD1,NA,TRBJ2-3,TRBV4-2,CASSQWTGQTDTQYF,TGTGCCAGCAGCCAATGGACAGGACAGACAGATACGCAGTATTTT
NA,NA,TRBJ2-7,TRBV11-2,CASSHWFDEQYF,TGTGCCAGCAGCCACTGGTTCGACGAGCAGTACTTC
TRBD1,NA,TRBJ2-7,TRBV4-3,CASSTRQGDEQYF,TGCGCCAGCAGCACCCGACAGGGGGACGAGCAGTACTTC
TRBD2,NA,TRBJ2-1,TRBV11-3,CASGGGASYEQFF,TGTGCCAGCGGCGGGGGGGCTTCGTATGAGCAGTTCTTC
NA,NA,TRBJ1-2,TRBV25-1,CASSELRDGYGYTF,TGTGCCAGCAGTGAGCTCCGGGATGGCTATGGCTACACCTTC
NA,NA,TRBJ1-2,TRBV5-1,CASSLGGEDYGYTF,TGCGCCAGCAGCTTGGGAGGGGAGGACTATGGCTACACCTTC
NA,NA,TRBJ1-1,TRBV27,CASRRRGTEAFF,TGTGCCAGCAGAAGGAGGGGTACTGAAGCTTTCTTT
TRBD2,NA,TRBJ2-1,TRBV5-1,CASSTGLAGVNEQFF,TGCGCCAGCAGTACCGGCCTAGCGGGGGTGAATGAGCAGTTCTTC
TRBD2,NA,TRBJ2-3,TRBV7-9,CASSLDTSVSTDTQYF,TGTGCCAGCAGCTTAGATACTAGCGTCAGCACAGATACGCAGTATTTT
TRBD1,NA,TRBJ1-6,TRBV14,CASSRQGASPLHF,TGTGCCAGCAGCCGACAGGGGGCTTCACCCCTCCACTTT
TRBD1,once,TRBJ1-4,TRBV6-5,CASSRWTGVNEKLFF,TGTGCCAGCAGCCGCTGGACAGGTGTAAATGAAAAACTGTTTTTT
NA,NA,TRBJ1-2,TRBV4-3,CASSLSYGYGYTF,TGCGCCAGCAGCCTCTCCTATGGCTATGGCTACACCTTC
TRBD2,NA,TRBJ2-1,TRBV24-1,CATSDADLAGGNNEQFF,TGTGCCACCAGTGATGCAGATCTAGCGGGGGGGAACAATGAGCAGTTCTTC
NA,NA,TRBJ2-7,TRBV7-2,CASSQGEAYEQYF,TGTGCCAGCAGCCAGGGGGAGGCCTACGAGCAGTACTTC
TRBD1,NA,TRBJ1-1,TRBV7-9,CASSRDREDSEAFF,TGTGCCAGCAGCAGGGACAGGGAAGATTCGGAAGCTTTCTTT
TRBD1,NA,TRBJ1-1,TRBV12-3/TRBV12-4,CASRTGGSLAFF,TGTGCCAGCAGGACAGGGGGCTCTTTGGCTTTCTTT
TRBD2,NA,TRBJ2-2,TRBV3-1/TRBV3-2,CASSQAAGGHSGTGELFF,TGTGCCAGCAGCCAAGCAGCGGGGGGCCATTCGGGGACCGGGGAGCTGTTTTTT
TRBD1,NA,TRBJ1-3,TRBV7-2,CASSPRTGFRSSGNTIYF,TGTGCCAGCAGCCCTCGGACAGGGTTCCGTAGCTCTGGAAACACCATATATTTT
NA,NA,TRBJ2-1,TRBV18,CASSSGNSYNEQFF,TGTGCCAGCTCATCCGGGAACTCCTACAATGAGCAGTTCTTC
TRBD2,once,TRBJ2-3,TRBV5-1,CASSPVAGDIYTQYF,TGCGCCAGCAGCCCGGTAGCGGGGGACATTTATACGCAGTATTTT
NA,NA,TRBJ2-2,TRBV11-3,CASSLAREGTGELFF,TGTGCCAGCAGCTTAGCTCGCGAGGGAACCGGGGAGCTGTTTTTT
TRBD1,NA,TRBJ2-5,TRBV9,CASSVLTGGGETQYF,TGTGCCAGCAGCGTCCTAACAGGGGGAGGAGAGACCCAGTACTTC
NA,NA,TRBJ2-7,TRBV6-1,CASSEQYEQYF,TGTGCCAGCAGTGAACAGTACGAGCAGTACTTC
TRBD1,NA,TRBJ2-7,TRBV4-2,CASSTSGTAYEQYF,TGTGCCAGCAGCACGTCCGGGACAGCTTACGAGCAGTACTTC
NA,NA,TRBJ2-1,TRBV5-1,CASSLAQSSYNEQFF,TGCGCCAGCAGCTTGGCACAGAGCTCCTACAATGAGCAGTTCTTC
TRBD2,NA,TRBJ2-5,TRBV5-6,CASSLPSGGAGYQETQYF,TGTGCCAGCAGCTTGCCTAGCGGGGGGGCCGGGTACCAAGAGACCCAGTACTTC
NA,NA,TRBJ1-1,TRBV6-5,CASKSIGTEAFF,TGTGCCAGCAAGTCTATCGGCACTGAAGCTTTCTTT
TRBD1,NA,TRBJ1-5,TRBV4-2,CASSQDSAGGGGQEPQHF,TGTGCCAGCAGCCAAGACTCCGCAGGGGGCGGGGGCCAGGAGCCCCAGCATTTT
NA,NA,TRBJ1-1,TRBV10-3,CAIRGSLTEAFF,TGTGCCATCCGGGGGAGTCTGACTGAAGCTTTCTTT
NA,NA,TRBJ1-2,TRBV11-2,CASSLGPIANYGYTF,TGTGCCAGCAGCTTAGGTCCGATAGCCAACTATGGCTACACCTTC
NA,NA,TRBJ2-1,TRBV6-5,CASSYSSKQFF,TGTGCCAGCAGTTACTCTAGTAAGCAGTTCTTC
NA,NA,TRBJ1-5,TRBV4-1,CASSKLPGLNQPQHF,TGCGCCAGCAGTAAGTTACCAGGACTAAATCAGCCCCAGCATTTT
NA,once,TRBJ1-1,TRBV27,CASSLSPGSDTEAFF,TGTGCCAGCAGTTTATCGCCGGGGTCGGACACTGAAGCTTTCTTT
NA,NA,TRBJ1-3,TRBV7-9,CASSPVQTSSGNTIYF,TGTGCCAGCAGCCCAGTTCAGACATCCTCTGGAAACACCATATATTTT
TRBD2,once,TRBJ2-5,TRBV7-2,CASSLSFAGGQETQYF,TGTGCCAGCAGCTTAAGTTTCGCGGGGGGGCAAGAGACCCAGTACTTC
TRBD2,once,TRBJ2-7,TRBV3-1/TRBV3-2,CASSQWRGTYEQYF,TGTGCCAGCAGCCAATGGCGGGGGACCTACGAGCAGTACTTC
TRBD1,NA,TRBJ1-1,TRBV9,CASSRTGESTEAFF,TGTGCCAGCAGTCGGACAGGGGAGAGCACTGAAGCTTTCTTT
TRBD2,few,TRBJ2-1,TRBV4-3,CASSQERTGGLGEQFF,TGCGCCAGCAGCCAAGAACGAACGGGGGGGTTAGGGGAGCAGTTCTTC